These 29 T cell receptor beta chains came from one sample sequenced in a study. MiXCR, applied by TCRdb to the 5' RACE reads, yields one record per CDR3 protein. Of tens of thousands of distinct CDR3 sequences listed, approximately 25% are singletons. The material sequenced was memory CD4+ T cells sorted from blood. Subset in this sample: memory CD4+ T cells, CD4+CD45RO+CD25-. Receptors originate from a female donor with breast cancer.

This clonotype was detected ten times or more. The chain employs TRBV5-1 and TRBJ2-7; 8 positions match TRBD1. V lost 4 bases to trimming and J lost 2 bases; unmatched junction nucleotides: 5. The CDR3 totals 14 residues. Germline CDR1 is SGHRS and CDR2 is YFSETQ. CDR3 protein: CASSTDRGPYEQYF. The CDR3 DNA reads as TGCGCCAGCAGCACAGACAGGGGTCCCTACGAGCAGTACTTC.

Of note for this clonotype: A much larger clonotype is one base distant, so this may be a read error. The chain employs TRBV5-1 and TRBJ2-3, with 9 nucleotides matching TRBD1. The length of the CDR3 is 14 residues. The germline gives CDR1 SGHRS, CDR2 YFSETQ. Written as DNA, the CDR3 is TGCGCCAGCAGCTTCACAGGGGGCACAGGTACGCAGTATTTT. This sequence encodes CASSFTGGTGTQYF.

This clonotype showed up just a few times. The chain carries TRBV30 and TRBJ2-1; the match to TRBD2 covers 8 bases. This CDR3 region has 11 residues. Germline V gives CDR1 GTSNPN, CDR2 SVGIG (reference sequence). V dropped 4 bases and J dropped 14; count of bases not matched to a gene: 7. The CDR3 loop reads CAWTGAGDKFF. The CDR3 DNA sequence: TGTGCCTGGACTGGAGCGGGAGACAAGTTCTTC.

A note on this clonotype: Possible read error: a much larger clone is one base away. The V and J genes are TRBV27 and TRBJ2-7; no clear D gene. Germline values: CDR1 MNHEY, CDR2 SMNVEV (reference sequence). The CDR3 spans 14 residues. The CDR3 here is CASGLFDGSYEQYF. For the CDR3, the DNA is TGTGCCAGCGGTTTATTTGACGGATCCTACGAGCAGTACTTC.

This rearrangement joins TRBV2 to TRBJ2-5, with D possibly TRBD2 on 6 matching bases. The V gene's germline CDR1 is SNHLY and CDR2 FYNNEI. This CDR3 is built from 13 residues. Trimming removed 5 bases from V and 5 bases from J, with 12 bases in between. DNA of the CDR3: TGTGCCAGCAGTCCTTCCGGGGGTGAGACCCAGTACTTC. It codes for CASSPSGGETQYF.

The rearrangement links TRBV27 to TRBJ2-2; tentatively, D is TRBD2 (6 bases). V dropped 5 bases and J dropped 8 bases, with 12 bases sitting between them. Germline values: CDR1 MNHEY, CDR2 SMNVEV (reference sequence). The CDR3 has 13 residues. CDR3 DNA: TGTGCCAGCAGTCGGGACTCCCGGGGGGAGCTGTTTTTT. Protein sequence: CASSRDSRGELFF.

The chain links TRBV20-1 to TRBJ2-7; 12 bases align to TRBD2. The CDR3 length is 17 residues. The germline CDR1 and CDR2 sequences are DFQATT and SNEGSKA (reference sequence). V lost 6 bases, J lost 0 bases, and 12 bases stayed unmatched. CDR3 in amino acids: CSARHPGLAGSSYEQYF. The CDR3 bases are TGCAGTGCCCGCCACCCTGGACTAGCGGGGAGCTCCTACGAGCAGTACTTC.

This clonotype was counted a few times. The V and J genes are TRBV7-9 and TRBJ1-2; D gene unclear. The CDR3 is made up of 15 amino acids. Germline V gene lookup returns CDR1 SEHNR and CDR2 FQNEAQ (reference sequence). V lost 1 base and J 1 base, leaving 10 bases between the germline ends. CDR3 bases: TGTGCCAGCAGCTTAGGGTTTAACGTTAACTATGGCTACACCTTC. This sequence encodes CASSLGFNVNYGYTF.

In this sample, this clonotype turned up a few times. The CDR3 nucleotides read TGTGCCTGGAGCGGGACAGTTGAAGCTTTCTTT. Its translation is CAWSGTVEAFF. The genes are TRBV30 and TRBJ1-1, with 7 bases fitting TRBD1. Germline loops: CDR1 GTSNPN, CDR2 SVGIG (reference sequence). The CDR3 is 11 residues long. Trimming removed 3 bases from V and 7 bases from J; junction bases left unmatched: 2.

This clonotype has a count of ten or more. The chain uses TRBV27 and TRBJ2-2; the match to TRBD2 covers 13 bases. In germline, CDR1 is MNHEY, CDR2 SMNVEV (reference sequence). V was clipped by 5 bases and J by 3 bases; unmatched bases: 6. The CDR3 contains 17 residues. CDR3 nucleotide sequence: TGTGCCAGCAGTGTACTAGCGGGGGGGCTTGACACCGGGGAGCTGTTTTTT. Encoded protein: CASSVLAGGLDTGELFF.

This clonotype has just a few counts. V is TRBV20-1 and J is TRBJ2-7; D may be TRBD1 (6 bases). The CDR3 loop spans 12 amino acids. Germline V gene lookup returns CDR1 DFQATT and CDR2 SNEGSKA (reference sequence). V lost 5 bases and J 1 base, leaving 9 bases between the germline ends. The CDR3 DNA is TGCAGTGCTCCGGGACATTCCTACGAGCAGTACTTC. Encoded protein: CSAPGHSYEQYF.

This clonotype has ten or more counts. This rearrangement joins TRBV5-1 to TRBJ2-2; D remains unclear. The germline V gene encodes CDR1 SGHRS and CDR2 YFSETQ. This CDR3 is 13 amino acids long. Trimming left V 0 bases short and J 6 bases short, with 6 bases between. The CDR3 DNA follows: TGCGCCAGCAGCTTGGCCCGACCCGGGGAGCTGTTTTTT. Protein: CASSLARPGELFF.

This clonotype showed up many times. The chain couples TRBV9 to TRBJ2-7; tentatively, D is TRBD2 (6 bases). The CDR3 sequence is 14 residues long. V lost 3 bases and J lost 5, with 15 bases in between. Germline V lookup: CDR1 SGDLS, CDR2 YYNGEE. The CDR3 loop reads CASSADGTSNEQYF. The CDR3 coding sequence is TGTGCCAGCAGCGCGGACGGGACTTCCAACGAGCAGTACTTC.

The chain joins TRBV4-3 to TRBJ2-7; 8 nucleotides match TRBD1. Trimming cost V 1 base and J 7 bases; bases outside gene matches: 12. CDR3 length: 16 amino acids. The germline gives CDR1 LGHNA, CDR2 YSLEER. The CDR3 DNA follows: TGCGCCAGCAGCCAAGTCCCTCAGGGGGCGACTGAAGAGCAGTACTTC. Residues: CASSQVPQGATEEQYF.

This clonotype was observed a handful of times. The chain recombines TRBV15 with TRBJ2-2; 7 bases fit TRBD2. Germline lookup yields CDR1 LNHNV and CDR2 YYDKDF (reference sequence). With 8 bases clipped from V and 3 bases from J, the junction kept 6 bases outside the gene matches. The CDR3 has 14 residues. The CDR3 region is CATGGGGYTGELFF. The CDR3 DNA follows: TGTGCCACCGGCGGGGGTGGCTACACCGGGGAGCTGTTTTTT.

The rearrangement uses TRBV10-2 and TRBJ2-3; no clear D gene. Germline CDR1 WSHSY, CDR2 SAAADI. Deletions cut 0 bases from V and 1 base from J, with 5 bases between. The CDR3 runs 14 residues. CDR3 residues: CASSESLGTDTQYF. CDR3 bases: TGCGCCAGCAGTGAGTCTCTAGGCACAGATACGCAGTATTTT.

By share of the sample, this clonotype is medium-sized. This rearrangement joins TRBV4-3 to TRBJ2-1; no reliable D call. There are 13 residues in the CDR3. Trimming took off 3 bases at V and 8 bases at J, with 11 bases between the two ends. The germline V gene has CDR1 LGHNA and CDR2 YSLEER. In DNA form, the CDR3 reads TGCGCCAGCAGCCACGACCAGAGCGATGAGCAGTTCTTC. Translating gives CASSHDQSDEQFF.

The chain is built from TRBV20-1 and TRBJ2-5; D may be TRBD2 (5 bases). The CDR3 contains 13 residues. CDR1 DFQATT and CDR2 SNEGSKA come from the germline V gene (reference sequence). V was clipped by 6 bases and J by 5 bases, with 16 bases between them. CDR3 sequence reads: CSADYLERETQYF. CDR3 nucleotides: TGCAGTGCCGACTATCTGGAGAGGGAGACCCAGTACTTC.

This rearrangement joins TRBV6-5 to TRBJ1-3; no clear D. CDR1 and CDR2 (germline): MNHEY, SVGAGI. The CDR3 consists of 15 residues. V was shortened by 2 bases and J by 0 bases, with 8 bases between the two germline ends. The CDR3 region is CASSYDPSSGNTIYF. In nucleotides, the CDR3 is TGTGCCAGCAGTTACGACCCAAGCTCTGGAAACACCATATATTTT.

This clonotype was seen only a few times. The V and J genes are TRBV12-3 or TRBV12-4 and TRBJ1-2; D is unresolved. V lost 7 bases and J lost 4, with 19 bases in between. The CDR3 runs 15 residues. DNA of the CDR3: TGTGCCAGCAAAACCGACGGAGATCTTTTCTATGGCTACACCTTC. It is translated as CASKTDGDLFYGYTF.

Concerning this clonotype itself: This may come from a read error, since a much larger clone is one base off. The chain combines TRBV7-8 with TRBJ1-6; 7 positions match TRBD1. This CDR3 has 15 amino acids. From germline, CDR1 is SGHVS and CDR2 FQNEAQ. The CDR3: CASSPETGFNLPLHF. CDR3 in DNA: TGTGCCAGCAGCCCGGAGACAGGGTTTAATTTACCCCTCCACTTT.

Regarding this clonotype: A read error is possible here, since a much larger clone lies one base away. The chain links TRBV28 to TRBJ2-7; either TRBD1 or TRBD2 may fit D (5 bases each). The CDR3 runs 13 residues. The V gene's germline CDR1 is MDHEN and CDR2 SYDVKM. In nucleotides, the CDR3 is TGTGCCAGCAGTCTGGGACGGCCCTACAAGCAGTACTTC. This translates into CASSLGRPYKQYF.

This clonotype has a handful of counts. This chain uses TRBV5-1 with TRBJ1-1; D is uncertain. V dropped 3 bases and J dropped 4 bases, with 19 bases sitting between them. The CDR3 has 16 residues. Germline V gene lookup returns CDR1 SGHRS and CDR2 YFSETQ. CDR3 coding DNA: TGCGCCAGCAGCTCCGCTGGGCTTGTATCGAGCACTGAAGCTTTCTTT. Its translation is CASSSAGLVSSTEAFF.

The chain has TRBV4-1 and TRBJ2-7, with TRBD1 matching over 7 bases. CDR1 is MGHRA and CDR2 is YSYEKL in the germline V gene. V shed 1 base and J 3 bases; nucleotides not matched to a gene: 6. The length of the CDR3 is 15 residues. The CDR3 spells CASSQGTGPLYEQYF. CDR3 nucleotides: TGCGCCAGCAGCCAAGGGACAGGACCTCTCTACGAGCAGTACTTC.

Note on this clonotype: This could be a read error, since a much larger clone is one nucleotide away. The rearrangement joins TRBV5-1 to TRBJ1-5, with D unclear. Germline assignment: CDR1 SGHRS and CDR2 YFSETQ. The CDR3 length is 15 residues. The CDR3 is CAGSRSEAFGQPQHF. CDR3 bases: TGCGCCGGCAGCCGTTCGGAGGCCTTCGGACAGCCCCAGCATTTT.

Concerning this clonotype itself: A read error may produce the germline difference seen at one junction end. This chain connects TRBV5-1 to TRBJ1-4; D is ambiguous. Germline CDR1 reads SGHRS; CDR2 reads YFSETQ. This CDR3 region has 15 residues. Here the CDR3 reads CASSLAETTNGKLFF. Written as DNA, the CDR3 is TGCGCCAGCAGCTTGGCGGAGACAACTAATGGAAAACTGTTTTTT.

The V gene is TRBV6-2 or TRBV6-3, the J gene TRBJ2-7; TRBD2 agrees at 9 bases. CDR3 size: 17 residues. The V gene end was trimmed by 6 bases and the J gene end by 3 bases; junction bases not matched to a gene: 15. Germline V gives CDR1 MNHEY, CDR2 SVGEGT. CDR3 bases: TGTGCCAGCAGAAACCACGCTAGCGGGAAAAGCTACTACGAGCAGTACTTC. Amino acid sequence: CASRNHASGKSYYEQYF.

In its sample, this clonotype was seen a few times. The chain has TRBV12-3 or TRBV12-4 and TRBJ1-2, with 10 bases aligning to TRBD1. This CDR3 contains 14 residues. Trimming took 2 bases from V and 7 from J; bases not matched to a gene: 4. This chain's CDR3 is CASSLLGTGVGYTF. The CDR3 nucleotides read TGTGCCAGCAGTTTATTAGGGACAGGGGTTGGCTACACCTTC.

This clonotype has a single count. A junction boundary mismatches the germline segment, possibly from a read error. CDR3 in amino acids: CASRLESSGTGELVF. CDR3 DNA sequence: TGTGCCAGCAGGCTGGAGTCTAGTGGCACCGGGGAGCTGGTTTTT. The rearrangement links TRBV27 to TRBJ2-2, with a weak D call TRBD2 (5 bases). Germline lookup yields CDR1 MNHEY and CDR2 SMNVEV (reference sequence). The CDR3 is 15 residues long.